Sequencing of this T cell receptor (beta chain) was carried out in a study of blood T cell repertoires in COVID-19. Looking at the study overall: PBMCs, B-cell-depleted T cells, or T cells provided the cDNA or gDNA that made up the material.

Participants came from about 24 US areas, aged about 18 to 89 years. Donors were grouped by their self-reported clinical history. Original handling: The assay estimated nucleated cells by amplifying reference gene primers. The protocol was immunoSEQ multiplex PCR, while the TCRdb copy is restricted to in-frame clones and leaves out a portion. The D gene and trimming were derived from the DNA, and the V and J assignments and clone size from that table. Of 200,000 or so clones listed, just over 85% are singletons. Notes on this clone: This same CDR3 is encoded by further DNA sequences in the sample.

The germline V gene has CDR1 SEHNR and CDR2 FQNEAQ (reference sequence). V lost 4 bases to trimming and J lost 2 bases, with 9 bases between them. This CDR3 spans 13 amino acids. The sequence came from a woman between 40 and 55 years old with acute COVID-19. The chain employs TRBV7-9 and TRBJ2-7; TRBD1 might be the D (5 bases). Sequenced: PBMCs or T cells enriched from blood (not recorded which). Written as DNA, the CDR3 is TGTGCCAGCAGCTCCGGACAAACCTACGAGCAGTACTTC. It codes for CASSSGQTYEQYF.